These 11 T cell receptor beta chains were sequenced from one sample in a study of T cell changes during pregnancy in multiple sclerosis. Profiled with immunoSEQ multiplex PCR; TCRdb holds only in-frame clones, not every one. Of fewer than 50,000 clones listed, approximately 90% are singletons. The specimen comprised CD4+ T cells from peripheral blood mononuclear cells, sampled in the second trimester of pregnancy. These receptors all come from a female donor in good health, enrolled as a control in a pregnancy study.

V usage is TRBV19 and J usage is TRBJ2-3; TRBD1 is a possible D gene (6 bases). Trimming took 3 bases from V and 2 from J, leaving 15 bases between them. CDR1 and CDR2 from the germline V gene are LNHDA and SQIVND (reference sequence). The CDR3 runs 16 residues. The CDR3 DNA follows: TGTGCCAGTAGTATCCGACAGGACATTAACACAGATACGCAGTATTTT. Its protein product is CASSIRQDINTDTQYF.

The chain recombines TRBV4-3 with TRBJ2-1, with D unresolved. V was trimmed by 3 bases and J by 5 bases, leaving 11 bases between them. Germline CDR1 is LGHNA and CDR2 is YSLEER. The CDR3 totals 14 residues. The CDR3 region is CASSHLGRNNEQFF. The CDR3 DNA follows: TGCGCCAGCAGCCACTTGGGCAGGAACAATGAGCAGTTCTTC.

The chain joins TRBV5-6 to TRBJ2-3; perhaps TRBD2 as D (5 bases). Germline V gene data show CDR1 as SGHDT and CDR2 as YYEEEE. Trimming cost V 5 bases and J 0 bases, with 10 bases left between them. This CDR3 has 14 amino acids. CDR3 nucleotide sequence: TGTGCCAGCAGATTCAAGCGGAGCACAGATACGCAGTATTTT. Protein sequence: CASRFKRSTDTQYF. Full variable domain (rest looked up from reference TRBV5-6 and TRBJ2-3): DAGVTQSPTHLIKTRGQQVTLRCSPKSGHDTVSWYQQALGQGPQFIFQYYEEEERQRGNFPDRFSGHQFPNYSSELNVNALLLGDSALYLCASRFKRSTDTQYFGPGTRLTVL.

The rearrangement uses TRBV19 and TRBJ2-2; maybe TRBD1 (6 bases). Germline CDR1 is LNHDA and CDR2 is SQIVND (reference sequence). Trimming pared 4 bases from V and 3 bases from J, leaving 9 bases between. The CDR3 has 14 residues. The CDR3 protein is CASSTGAHTGELFF. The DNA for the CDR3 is TGTGCCAGTAGTACAGGGGCCCACACCGGGGAGCTGTTTTTT.

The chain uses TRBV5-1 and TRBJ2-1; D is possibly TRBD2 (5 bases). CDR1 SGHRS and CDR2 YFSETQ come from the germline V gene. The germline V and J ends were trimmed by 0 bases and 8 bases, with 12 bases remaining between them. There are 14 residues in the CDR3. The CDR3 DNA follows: TGCGCCAGCAGCTTGGCTACTAGGGATGATGAGCAGTTCTTC. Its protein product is CASSLATRDDEQFF.

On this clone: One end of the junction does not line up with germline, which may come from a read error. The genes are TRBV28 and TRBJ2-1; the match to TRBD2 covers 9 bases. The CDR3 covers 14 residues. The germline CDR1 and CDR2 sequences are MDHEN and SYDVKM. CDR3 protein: CAISSGGSYNEQFF. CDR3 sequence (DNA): TGTGCCATCAGTAGCGGGGGCTCCTACAATGAGCAGTTCTTC.

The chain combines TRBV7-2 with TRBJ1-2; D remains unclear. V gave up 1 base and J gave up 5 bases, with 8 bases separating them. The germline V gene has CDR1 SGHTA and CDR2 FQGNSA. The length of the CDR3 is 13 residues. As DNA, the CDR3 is TGTGCCAGCAGCTTAGAACAGTTGTATGGCTACACCTTC. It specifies CASSLEQLYGYTF. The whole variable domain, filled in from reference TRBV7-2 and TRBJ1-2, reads GAGVSQSPSNKVTEKGKDVELRCDPISGHTALYWYRQSLGQGLEFLIYFQGNSAPDKSGLPSDRFSAERTGGSVSTLTIQRTQQEDSAVYLCASSLEQLYGYTFGSGTRLTVV.

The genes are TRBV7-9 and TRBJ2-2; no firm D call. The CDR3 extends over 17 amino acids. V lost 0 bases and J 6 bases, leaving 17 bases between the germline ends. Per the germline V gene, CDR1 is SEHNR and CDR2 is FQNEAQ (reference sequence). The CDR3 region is CASSLAHLGQDAGELFF. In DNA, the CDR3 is TGTGCCAGCAGCTTAGCGCACCTGGGCCAAGACGCCGGGGAGCTGTTTTTT.

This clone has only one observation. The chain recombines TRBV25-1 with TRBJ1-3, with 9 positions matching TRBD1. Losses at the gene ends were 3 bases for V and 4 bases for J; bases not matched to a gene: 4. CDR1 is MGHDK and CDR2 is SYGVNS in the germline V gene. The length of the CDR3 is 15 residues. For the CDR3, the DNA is TGTGCCAGCAGTGACAGAGGGACAGGGGGAAACACCATATATTTT. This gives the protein CASSDRGTGGNTIYF.

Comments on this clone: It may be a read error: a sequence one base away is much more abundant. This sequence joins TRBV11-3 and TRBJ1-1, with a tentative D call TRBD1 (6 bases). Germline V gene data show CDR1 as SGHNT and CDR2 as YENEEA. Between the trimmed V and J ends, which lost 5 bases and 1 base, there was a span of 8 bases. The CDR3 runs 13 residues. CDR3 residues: CASSPQGNTEAFF. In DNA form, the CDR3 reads TGTGCCAGCAGCCCACAGGGGAACACTGAAGCTTTCTTT.

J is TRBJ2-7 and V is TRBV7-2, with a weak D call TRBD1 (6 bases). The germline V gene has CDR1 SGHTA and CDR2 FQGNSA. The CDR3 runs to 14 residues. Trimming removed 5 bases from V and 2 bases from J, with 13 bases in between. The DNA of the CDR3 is TGTGCCAGCAGCACCGGGACATTAACCTACGAGCAGTACTTC. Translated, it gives CASSTGTLTYEQYF.